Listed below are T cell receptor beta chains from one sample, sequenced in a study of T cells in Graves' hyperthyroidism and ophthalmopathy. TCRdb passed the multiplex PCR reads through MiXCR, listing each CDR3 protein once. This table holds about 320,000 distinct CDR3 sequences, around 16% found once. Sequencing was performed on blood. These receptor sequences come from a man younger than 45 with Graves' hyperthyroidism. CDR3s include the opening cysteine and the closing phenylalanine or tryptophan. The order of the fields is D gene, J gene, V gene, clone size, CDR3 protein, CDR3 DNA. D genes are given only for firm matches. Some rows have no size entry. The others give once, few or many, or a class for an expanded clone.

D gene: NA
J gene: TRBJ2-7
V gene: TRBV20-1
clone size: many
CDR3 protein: CSAGRVEGAYEQYF
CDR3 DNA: TGCAGTGCTGGAAGAGTGGAGGGGGCCTACGAGCAGTACTTC

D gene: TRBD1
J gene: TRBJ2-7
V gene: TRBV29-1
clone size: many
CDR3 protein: CSVAGQGATYEQYF
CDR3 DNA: TGCAGCGTTGCGGGACAGGGGGCCACCTACGAGCAGTACTTC

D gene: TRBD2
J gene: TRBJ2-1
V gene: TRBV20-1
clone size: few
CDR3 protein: CSAFRLAGNNEQFF
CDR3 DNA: TGCAGTGCTTTTCGACTAGCGGGTAACAATGAGCAGTTCTTC

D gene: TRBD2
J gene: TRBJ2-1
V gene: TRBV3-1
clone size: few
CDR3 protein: CASGQTSGLNNEQFF
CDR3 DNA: TGTGCCAGCGGCCAAACTAGCGGGCTAAACAATGAGCAGTTCTTC

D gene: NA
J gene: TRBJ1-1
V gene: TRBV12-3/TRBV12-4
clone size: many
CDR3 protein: CASTLARRNEAFF
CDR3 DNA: TGTGCCAGCACCCTCGCCCGCCGCAACGAAGCTTTCTTT

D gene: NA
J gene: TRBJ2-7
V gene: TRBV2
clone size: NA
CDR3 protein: CASKVGFAYEQYF
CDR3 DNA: TGTGCCAGCAAGGTTGGGTTCGCCTATGAGCAGTACTTC

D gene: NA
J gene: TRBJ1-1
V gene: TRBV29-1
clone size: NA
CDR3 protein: CSVGRWDTEAFF
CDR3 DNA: TGCAGCGTCGGACGTTGGGACACTGAAGCTTTCTTT

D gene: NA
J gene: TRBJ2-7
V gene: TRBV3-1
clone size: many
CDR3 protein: CASSQGSPDTYEQYF
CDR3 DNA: TGTGCCAGCAGCCAAGGGTCGCCAGACACCTACGAGCAGTACTTC

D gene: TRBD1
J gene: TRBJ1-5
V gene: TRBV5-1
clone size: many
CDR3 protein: CASSLQGQGQPQHF
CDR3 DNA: TGCGCCAGCAGCTTACAGGGACAGGGACAGCCCCAGCATTTT

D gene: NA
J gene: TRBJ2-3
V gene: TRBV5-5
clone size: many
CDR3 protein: CASSLDWGRLDTQYF
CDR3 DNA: TGTGCCAGCAGCTTGGACTGGGGCCGCCTCGATACGCAGTATTTT

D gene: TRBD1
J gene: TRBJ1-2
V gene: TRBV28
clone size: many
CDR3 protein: CASSTRTGIYGYTF
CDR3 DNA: TGTGCCAGCAGTACCAGGACAGGGATCTATGGCTACACCTTC

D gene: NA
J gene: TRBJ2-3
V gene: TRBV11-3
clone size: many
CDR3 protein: CASSLGGRGSTDTQYF
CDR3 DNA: TGTGCCAGCAGCCTAGGGGGCCGGGGGAGCACAGATACGCAGTATTTT

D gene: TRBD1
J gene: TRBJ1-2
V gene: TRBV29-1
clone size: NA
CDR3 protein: CSVERTGTYGYTF
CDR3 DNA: TGCAGCGTTGAGAGGACAGGGACCTATGGCTACACCTTC

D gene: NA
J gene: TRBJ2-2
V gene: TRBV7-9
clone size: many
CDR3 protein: CASSKQGRETGELFF
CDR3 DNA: TGTGCCAGCAGCAAACAGGGGAGGGAAACCGGGGAGCTGTTTTTT

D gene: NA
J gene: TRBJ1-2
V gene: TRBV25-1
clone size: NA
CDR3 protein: CASSEVNSGPYGYTF
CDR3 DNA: TGTGCCAGCAGTGAGGTTAATTCGGGGCCCTATGGCTACACCTTC

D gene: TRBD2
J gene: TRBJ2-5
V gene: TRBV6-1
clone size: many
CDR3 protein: CASSLGLAGQTQYF
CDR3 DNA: TGTGCCAGCTCTCTCGGGCTAGCGGGACAGACCCAGTACTTC

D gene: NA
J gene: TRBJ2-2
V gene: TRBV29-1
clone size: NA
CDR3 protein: CSVERGANTGELFF
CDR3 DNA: TGCAGCGTTGAACGGGGAGCGAACACCGGGGAGCTGTTTTTT

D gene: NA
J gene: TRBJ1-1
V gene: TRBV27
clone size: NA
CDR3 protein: CASSSFSGTEAFF
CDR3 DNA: TGTGCCAGCAGTTCCTTTTCGGGCACTGAAGCTTTCTTT